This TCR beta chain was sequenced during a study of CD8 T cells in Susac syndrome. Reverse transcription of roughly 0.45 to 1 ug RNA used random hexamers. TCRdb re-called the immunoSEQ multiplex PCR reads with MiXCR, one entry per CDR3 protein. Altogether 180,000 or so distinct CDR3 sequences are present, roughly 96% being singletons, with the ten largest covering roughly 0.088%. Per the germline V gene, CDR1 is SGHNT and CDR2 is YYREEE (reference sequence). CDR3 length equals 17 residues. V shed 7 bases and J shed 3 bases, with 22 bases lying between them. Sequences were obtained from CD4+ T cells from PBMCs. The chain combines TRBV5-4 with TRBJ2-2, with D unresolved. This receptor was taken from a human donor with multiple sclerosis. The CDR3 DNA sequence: TGTGCCAGCTCTCTTCGCCAATCGGGCCGAGACACCGGGGAGCTGTTTTTT. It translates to CASSLRQSGRDTGELFF. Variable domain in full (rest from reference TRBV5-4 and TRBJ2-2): ETGVTQSPTHLIKTRGQQVTLRCSSQSGHNTVSWYQQALGQGPQFIFQYYREEENGRGNFPPRFSGLQFPNYSSELNVNALELDDSALYLCASSLRQSGRDTGELFFGEGSRLTVL.